The entry below gives a single T cell receptor (beta chain) sequence along with its context. It has no known antigen specificity. One base away there is no much larger clone; base qualities are not given. This sample stems from a study of TIL therapy for anti-PD-1-resistant metastatic lung cancer listed by TCRdb under 2021. For the wider study: Before any PD-1/PD-L1 blockade was given, tumors were harvested, nivolumab was then administered, and patients who progressed went on to receive lymphodepletion, an infusion of expanded TIL, and IL-2. A median age of 54 years (range about 38-75) and a median tumor PD-L1 proportion score of about 5.4% were recorded among enrolled patients. Most of the cohort had lung adenocarcinoma, including a few EGFR-mutant tumors and two ALK-rearranged tumors, and half of the patients were either current or former smokers. Across the cohort, whole-exome sequencing showed a median non-synonymous tumor mutation burden of 1.5 mutations per megabase. T cell receptor beta sequencing of tumor and peripheral blood served to follow clonotypes across the tumor, the expanded TIL product, and serial blood samples. What the work shows at the level of the full study, not this receptor alone: The study protocol defined all tumor marker inferences as exploratory. The cohort was highly selected, including more treatment-naive, never-smoker and oncogene-addicted patients than is typical, which limits generalizability. Clonotypes from the infused TIL partially replaced the baseline peripheral repertoire and then declined over months, and persistence showed no apparent association with response.

The immunoSEQ v3 hsTCRB kit was used to amplify TCR beta CDR3 regions from genomic DNA through bias-controlled multiplex PCR. An Illumina NextSeq 500 was used to sequence the TCR libraries, reaching 2 million or so read pairs at survey level or about 4.5-6 million at deep level. For the original study's pipeline: Clonality was reported by immunoSEQ Analyzer software, which also assigned V, D and J genes and filtered out non-productive sequences. To compare repertoires between infused TIL and blood, productive Simpson clonality was used along with the Morisita overlap index of productive TRB rearrangements. For each clone in blood, the absolute clonotype count was estimated by multiplying the lymphocyte count by the CD3+ fraction and by the clone's productive frequency. The immuneACCESS repertoire file appears here via TCRdb, limited to in-frame rearrangements. These files lack a portion of the clones; in checked studies, under half of the deficit traces to unresolved V genes, and the cause of the others is not known. That table furnishes V, J and clone size, whereas the DNA furnished D and trimming. The sample table holds about 36,000 clones, of which roughly 70% were seen once. Under 7.5% of the sample belongs to the ten largest clones.

The CDR3 runs 15 amino acids, cysteine and phenylalanine included. Of the read, only the CDR3 DNA is kept; its 45 bases are in frame from base 1. CDR1 and CDR2 (SGHRS, YFSETQ) derive from the germline V gene. V and J are truncated by 0 bases and 1 base respectively, leaving an intervening sequence of 9 bases. The label giving this sample's time point can be read as: pre-treatment sample, taken before nivolumab and TIL therapy. Between October 2017 and January 2020, a dual-center phase I trial enrolled adults who had stage 4 NSCLC. The samples were drawn from an open-label, single-arm phase I trial testing tumor-infiltrating lymphocyte therapy combined with nivolumab in advanced non-small cell lung cancer. Blood mononuclear cells from EDTA tubes were separated on a Ficoll gradient and snap-frozen as pellets, and DNA was extracted from the cells using a Qiagen mini-prep kit.

Source: blood, taken at baseline. This chain joins TRBV5-1 to TRBJ2-3; possibly the D gene is TRBD2, per 6 matching bases. The TCR originated in a person aged 25-85 years with non-small cell lung cancer. CDR3 region: CASSLGGGGTDTQYF. The nucleotide sequence reads as follows: TGCGCCAGCAGCTTGGGTGGAGGGGGCACAGATACGCAGTATTTT. Joined to the reference TRBV5-1 and TRBJ2-3 proteins, this CDR3 gives the full variable domain: KAGVTQTPRYLIKTRGQQVTLSCSPISGHRSVSWYQQTPGQGLQFLFEYFSETQRNKGNFPGRFSGRQFSNSRSEMNVSTLELGDSALYLCASSLGGGGTDTQYFGPGTRLTVL.